The 8 T cell receptor beta chains given below trace back to one sample, sequenced in a study of blood T cell repertoires in COVID-19. Measured with immunoSEQ multiplex PCR; TCRdb has only the in-frame clones, and not every one. This table holds about 170,000 clones, 84% found once. The sample comprised peripheral blood. The receptors were gathered from a human donor with acute or convalescent COVID-19. The donor label of this sample is uncertain.

V is TRBV5-1 and J is TRBJ2-4, with D tentatively TRBD2 (5 bases). The CDR3 loop spans 17 amino acids. Germline lookup yields CDR1 SGHRS and CDR2 YFSETQ. With 0 bases removed from V and 0 bases from J, the gap between germline ends came to 13 bases. In nucleotides, the CDR3 is TGCGCCAGCAGCTTGGGGGGAGCGGTGAGAGCCAAAAACATTCAGTACTTC. This translates into CASSLGGAVRAKNIQYF.

The V call is TRBV6-5, the J call TRBJ1-5, with no clear D. CDR3 size: 13 residues. The V gene lost 9 bases and the J gene lost 2 bases, with 11 bases spanning the gap. The germline gives CDR1 MNHEY, CDR2 SVGAGI. CDR3 DNA sequence: TGTGCCAGTAGACCGGAGGGCAATCAGCCCCAGCATTTT. Its protein product is CASRPEGNQPQHF.

This clone was found a few times. The genes are TRBV3-1 (or the pseudogene TRBV3-2) and TRBJ1-4; 8 positions agree with TRBD1. The V segment lost 1 base and the J segment 4 bases; nucleotides outside the gene matches: 2. Germline CDR1 reads LGHDT; CDR2 reads YNNKEL (reference sequence). The CDR3 extends over 15 amino acids. Written as DNA, the CDR3 is TGTGCCAGCAGCCAAGCCGGACAGGGTAATGAAAAACTGTTTTTT. The encoded protein is CASSQAGQGNEKLFF.

This chain joins TRBV5-1 and TRBJ2-1; 8 bases map to TRBD1. CDR1 SGHRS and CDR2 YFSETQ come from the germline V gene. V was pared by 0 bases and J by 2 bases, with 4 bases of the junction left unmatched. CDR3 length: 16 residues. The CDR3 is CASSLGVTGAYNEQFF. The CDR3 DNA is TGCGCCAGCAGCTTGGGGGTGACAGGGGCCTACAATGAGCAGTTCTTC.

The rearrangement joins TRBV30 to TRBJ1-4, with D hard to call. The V and J ends lost 1 base and 0 bases respectively, with 6 bases between them. The CDR3 has 14 residues. Germline CDR1 is GTSNPN and CDR2 is SVGIG (reference sequence). The CDR3 region is CAWSDGTTNEKLFF. CDR3 coding DNA: TGTGCCTGGAGTGACGGGACAACTAATGAAAAACTGTTTTTT.

J is TRBJ1-2 and V is TRBV14, with D possibly being TRBD1 (5 bases). V lost 1 base, J lost 3 bases, and 15 bases lay in between. The CDR3 has 16 residues. Looked up from germline, CDR1 is SGHDN and CDR2 is FVKESK. CDR3 loop: CASSQALGGIYYGYTF. The CDR3 DNA follows: TGTGCCAGCAGCCAAGCGTTGGGGGGAATTTACTATGGCTACACCTTC.

The chain employs TRBV6-5 and TRBJ2-3; possible D gene TRBD1, 5 bases. The CDR3 length is 15 residues. The V gene's germline CDR1 is MNHEY and CDR2 SVGAGI. The ends were cut back, 6 bases at V and 4 bases at J, with 17 bases in the middle. CDR3 amino acids: CASRIYRSSPDTQYF. In DNA form, the CDR3 reads TGTGCCAGCAGGATTTACAGGTCCTCCCCAGATACGCAGTATTTT.

V is TRBV12-3 or TRBV12-4 and J is TRBJ1-1; a possible D gene is TRBD1 (6 bases). This CDR3 contains 13 residues. Trimming cost V 5 bases and J 3 bases, with 10 bases left between them. DNA for the CDR3: TGTGCCAGCAGTCTGTGGGGGCACACTGAAGCTTTCTTT. Translating gives CASSLWGHTEAFF.